These 3 T cell receptor beta chains were all obtained from the same sample, sequenced in a study of shared T cell receptors in the human thymus. Profiled with immunoSEQ multiplex PCR; TCRdb holds only in-frame clones, not every one. The sample lists over 450,000 clones, approximately 80% occurring once. These data were likewise used in another study, on human thymus T cells.

The sample comprised thymocytes. The receptor set was obtained from a boy under three years old with a congenital heart defect.

The V gene is TRBV5-8, the J gene TRBJ1-1, with D unresolved. V was cut by 2 bases and J by 2 bases, with 7 bases left in between. Germline V gene lookup returns CDR1 SGHTS and CDR2 YDEGEE. This CDR3 has 13 residues. CDR3 DNA sequence: TGTGCCAGCAGCTTAGAGACAAACACTGAAGCTTTCTTT. It translates to CASSLETNTEAFF. Full variable domain (missing parts from reference TRBV5-8 and TRBJ1-1): EAGVTQSPTHLIKTRGQQATLRCSPISGHTSVYWYQQALGLGLQFLLWYDEGEERNRGNFPPRFSGRQFPNYSSELNVNALELEDSALYLCASSLETNTEAFFGQGTRLTVV.

This rearrangement joins TRBV23-1 to TRBJ2-7; D may be TRBD1 (6 bases). TRBV23-1 is classed as an ORF, of uncertain function. The length of the CDR3 is 14 residues. V was clipped by 3 bases and J by 3 bases, with 12 bases between them. CDR3 sequence reads: CASSQAGALYEQYF. In DNA form, the CDR3 reads TGCGCCAGCAGTCAGGCAGGGGCGCTCTACGAGCAGTACTTC.

V gene TRBV6-5 combines with J gene TRBJ2-7, with D possibly matching TRBD2 (6 bases). The CDR3 sequence is 14 residues long. Looked up from germline, CDR1 is MNHEY and CDR2 is SVGAGI. V lost 5 bases and J 2 bases, leaving 13 bases between the germline ends. In DNA, the CDR3 is TGTGCCAGCAGTGAGGACGGGAGACCCTACGAGCAGTACTTC. As protein: CASSEDGRPYEQYF.